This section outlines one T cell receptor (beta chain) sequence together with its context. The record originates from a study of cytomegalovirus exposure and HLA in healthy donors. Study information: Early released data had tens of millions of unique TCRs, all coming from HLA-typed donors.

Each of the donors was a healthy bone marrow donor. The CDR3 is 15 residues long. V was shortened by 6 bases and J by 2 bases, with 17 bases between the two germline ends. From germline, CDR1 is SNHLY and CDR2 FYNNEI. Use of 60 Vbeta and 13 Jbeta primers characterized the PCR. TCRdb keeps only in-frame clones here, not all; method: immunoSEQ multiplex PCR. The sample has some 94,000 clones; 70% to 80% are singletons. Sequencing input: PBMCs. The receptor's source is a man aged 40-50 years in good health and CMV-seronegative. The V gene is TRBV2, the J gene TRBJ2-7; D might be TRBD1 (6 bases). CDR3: CASRLGTPSTYEQYF. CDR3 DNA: TGTGCCAGCAGACTCGGGACACCTAGTACCTACGAGCAGTACTTC.